These 29 T cell receptor beta chains share one sample of origin, sequenced in a study of beta chain features in type 1 diabetes. Expressed TCRB transcripts were sequenced, since all the RNA that had been isolated was reverse transcribed. Assay: immunoSEQ multiplex PCR; the TCRdb copy retains only in-frame clones and omits some. In the table there are around 500,000 clones, roughly an eighth of which are singletons. The sequencing input was naive CD4+ T cells from blood. These receptors all come from a young woman in good health.

The genes are TRBV5-6 and TRBJ1-1; no clear D. Germline assignment: CDR1 SGHDT and CDR2 YYEEEE. The CDR3 runs 14 residues. V lost 4 bases, J lost 4 bases, and 14 bases lay in between. As DNA, the CDR3 is TGTGCCAGCAGCACCGGCGAAGGAGGCACTGAAGCTTTCTTT. It encodes CASSTGEGGTEAFF. Variable domain in full (rest from reference TRBV5-6 and TRBJ1-1): DAGVTQSPTHLIKTRGQQVTLRCSPKSGHDTVSWYQQALGQGPQFIFQYYEEEERQRGNFPDRFSGHQFPNYSSELNVNALLLGDSALYLCASSTGEGGTEAFFGQGTRLTVV.

This clone was seen a few times. The chain carries TRBV5-1 and TRBJ2-1; D may match TRBD1 or TRBD2 (5 bases each). CDR1 SGHRS and CDR2 YFSETQ come from the germline V gene. V dropped 4 bases and J dropped 9 bases, with 11 bases sitting between them. The CDR3 runs to 12 residues. Here the CDR3 reads CASSPGRIEQFF. The CDR3 coding sequence is TGCGCCAGCAGCCCGGGACGGATTGAGCAGTTCTTC.

The rearrangement uses TRBV5-6 and TRBJ2-1; the D is unclear. Germline lookup yields CDR1 SGHDT and CDR2 YYEEEE. The V gene lost 4 bases and the J gene lost 0 bases, with 11 bases spanning the gap. The CDR3 is 15 residues long. This chain's CDR3 is CASSQYSNSYNEQFF. The CDR3 nucleotides are TGTGCCAGCAGCCAGTACAGTAACTCCTACAATGAGCAGTTCTTC.

The rearrangement links TRBV15 to TRBJ2-1; D is uncertain. This CDR3 is 14 amino acids long. Trimming took 4 bases from V and 8 from J, leaving 15 bases between them. CDR1 is LNHNV and CDR2 is YYDKDF in the germline V gene (reference sequence). This CDR3 is CATSIHYSGDEQFF. The CDR3 DNA reads as TGTGCCACCAGCATACATTACTCCGGCGATGAGCAGTTCTTC.

DNA of the CDR3: TGTGCCAGCCTCATTCGGGATCATAGCAATCAGCCCCAGCATTTT. Translated, it gives CASLIRDHSNQPQHF. This rearrangement joins TRBV6-1 to TRBJ1-5; no firm D call. CDR3 length: 15 residues. Between the trimmed V and J ends, which lost 8 bases and 0 bases, there was a span of 14 bases. CDR1 is MNHNS and CDR2 is SASEGT in the germline V gene.

The rearrangement joins TRBV2 to TRBJ2-7; 12 bases agree with TRBD2. Trimming cost V 6 bases and J 4 bases; bases outside gene matches: 4. Looked up from germline, CDR1 is SNHLY and CDR2 is FYNNEI. This CDR3 is 14 amino acids long. CDR3: CASSAGLAGYEQYV. As DNA, the CDR3 is TGTGCCAGCAGCGCCGGACTAGCGGGGTACGAGCAGTACGTC.

The chain uses TRBV10-3 and TRBJ1-5; possibly TRBD1 for D (5 bases). The germline V gene encodes CDR1 ENHRY and CDR2 SYGVKD. V was clipped by 2 bases and J by 0 bases, with 8 bases between them. The CDR3 spans 15 residues. This CDR3 reads CAISESGASNQPQHF. The CDR3 bases are TGTGCCATCAGTGAGAGCGGGGCTAGCAATCAGCCCCAGCATTTT.

This clone was recorded a few times. J is TRBJ2-1 and V is TRBV29-1; 10 positions match TRBD2. CDR3 length: 14 amino acids. V shed 7 bases and J 10 bases; nucleotides not matched to a gene: 13. Germline V gene data show CDR1 as SQVTM and CDR2 as ANQGSEA. The CDR3: CSARGTSGVSEQFF. The CDR3 DNA reads TGCAGCGCCCGGGGAACTAGCGGGGTCAGCGAGCAGTTCTTC.

This clone showed up just a few times. This chain joins TRBV21-1 and TRBJ2-7. TRBV21-1 is a known pseudogene. CDR3 length: 12 amino acids. CDR3 nucleotide sequence: TGTGCCAGCAGATCAGGGACCTACGAGCAGTACGTC. It is translated as CASRSGTYEQYV.

The chain is built from TRBV6-1 and TRBJ2-5, with no clear D. Germline CDR1 MNHNS, CDR2 SASEGT. V lost 6 bases and J lost 5, with 10 bases in between. CDR3 length: 12 amino acids. The CDR3, as DNA: TGTGCCAGCAGCCGTTTTGGCGAGACCCAGTACTTC. Its protein is CASSRFGETQYF.

The genes are TRBV20-1 and TRBJ2-2; D remains unclear. The CDR3 consists of 11 residues. Between the trimmed V and J ends, which lost 3 bases and 6 bases, there was a span of 5 bases. Germline-derived CDR1 and CDR2 are DFQATT and SNEGSKA (reference sequence). The CDR3 DNA reads as TGCAGTGCTAGTCAGGCCGGGGAGCTGTTTTTT. Its translation: CSASQAGELFF.

The sample holds a few counts of this clone. J is TRBJ2-3 and V is TRBV2; 8 nucleotides align to TRBD2. The CDR3 has 15 amino acids. The germline gives CDR1 SNHLY, CDR2 FYNNEI. Trimming cost V 0 bases and J 3 bases; bases outside gene matches: 2. CDR3 bases: TGTGCCAGCAGTGAAGCGGGACTAGAGACAGATACGCAGTATTTT. Amino acid sequence: CASSEAGLETDTQYF.

This clone was counted many times. V is TRBV30 and J is TRBJ2-7; no definite D call. Germline-derived CDR1 and CDR2 are GTSNPN and SVGIG (reference sequence). V lost 2 bases, J lost 6 bases, and 5 bases lay in between. This CDR3 is 10 amino acids long. The CDR3 sequence: CAWSRSEQYF. The CDR3, as DNA: TGTGCCTGGAGTAGGTCCGAGCAGTACTTC. Combining the CDR3 with reference TRBV30 and TRBJ2-7 gives the whole variable domain SQTIHQWPATLVQPVGSPLSLECTVEGTSNPNLYWYRQAAGRGLQLLFYSVGIGQISSEVPQNLSASRPQDRQFILSSKKLLLSDSGFYLCAWSRSEQYFGPGTRLTVT.

In its sample, this clone was seen a few times. The chain has TRBV30 and TRBJ1-1; D is perhaps TRBD1 (6 bases). The ends were cut back, 2 bases at V and 6 bases at J, with 13 bases in the middle. Per germline, CDR1 GTSNPN and CDR2 SVGIG (reference sequence). The CDR3 has 13 residues. The CDR3 nucleotides are TGTGCCTGGAGTTGGGACAAGGGATCTGAAGCTTTCTTT. Amino acids: CAWSWDKGSEAFF. The variable domain in full, completed from reference TRBV30 and TRBJ1-1, reads SQTIHQWPATLVQPVGSPLSLECTVEGTSNPNLYWYRQAAGRGLQLLFYSVGIGQISSEVPQNLSASRPQDRQFILSSKKLLLSDSGFYLCAWSWDKGSEAFFGQGTRLTVV.

The rearrangement links TRBV5-1 to TRBJ2-1; maybe TRBD1 (6 bases). Germline loops: CDR1 SGHRS, CDR2 YFSETQ. V was pared by 6 bases and J by 6 bases, with 13 bases between. The CDR3 spans 13 residues. CDR3 in DNA: TGCGCCAGCAACCTTGCAGGGGTCAATGAGCAGTTCTTC. Protein sequence: CASNLAGVNEQFF.

V gene TRBV9 combines with J gene TRBJ2-1; 9 positions agree with TRBD2. Germline loops: CDR1 SGDLS, CDR2 YYNGEE. J gave up 6 bases and V 0 bases, and 16 bases lay outside the gene matches. The CDR3 contains 19 residues. CDR3 in DNA: TGTGCCAGCAGCGTAGACGGTCGGCTAGCGGGGACCTTGGGCAATGAGCAGTTCTTC. Translated: CASSVDGRLAGTLGNEQFF.

The sample holds a few counts of this clone. CDR3 amino acids: CASSLGRVGAYEQYF. DNA of the CDR3: TGTGCCAGCAGCTTAGGGAGGGTAGGGGCCTACGAGCAGTACTTC. This chain uses TRBV7-2 with TRBJ2-7; possibly TRBD2 for D (6 bases). This CDR3 is 15 amino acids long. Germline values: CDR1 SGHTA, CDR2 FQGNSA. Trimming left V 1 base short and J 2 bases short, with 12 bases between. Variable domain in full (rest from reference TRBV7-2 and TRBJ2-7): GAGVSQSPSNKVTEKGKDVELRCDPISGHTALYWYRQSLGQGLEFLIYFQGNSAPDKSGLPSDRFSAERTGGSVSTLTIQRTQQEDSAVYLCASSLGRVGAYEQYFGPGTRLTVT.

The chain has TRBV5-1 and TRBJ2-4; TRBD1 might be the D (6 bases). CDR1 is SGHRS, CDR2 YFSETQ, per germline. This CDR3 has 15 residues. V was cut by 0 bases and J by 7 bases, with 14 bases left in between. The CDR3 bases are TGCGCCAGCAGCTTGGGGCAGGGGCAAAATAACATTCAGTACTTC. Its protein product is CASSLGQGQNNIQYF.

This chain connects TRBV4-1 to TRBJ1-3; D is undetermined. The germline CDR1 and CDR2 sequences are MGHRA and YSYEKL. Trimming took off 3 bases at V and 0 bases at J, with 9 bases between the two ends. CDR3 length equals 15 residues. The chain's CDR3 is CASSQRALSGNTIYF. Written as DNA, the CDR3 is TGCGCCAGCAGCCAGAGGGCACTCTCTGGAAACACCATATATTTT.

This clone was counted only a few times. The V call is TRBV21-1, the J call TRBJ2-7; the D call TRBD1 from the table was never checked on the DNA. TRBV21-1 is a pseudogene locus. CDR3 size: 13 residues. The chain's CDR3 is CASSKDRGYEQYV. CDR3 nucleotide sequence: TGTGCCAGCAGCAAAGACAGGGGCTACGAGCAGTACGTC.

This clone was seen more than once but under ten times. The chain recombines TRBV10-3 with TRBJ2-1; 7 bases line up with TRBD2. Germline loops: CDR1 ENHRY, CDR2 SYGVKD. The ends lost 8 bases at V and 3 bases at J; junction bases unmatched: 1. The CDR3 contains 12 residues. The CDR3 DNA sequence: TGTGCCATCCGGGACTACTACAATGAGCAGTTCTTC. It yields the protein CAIRDYYNEQFF.

V is TRBV7-2 and J is TRBJ2-5; tentatively, D is TRBD1 or TRBD2 (5 bases each). The CDR3 has 16 residues. CDR1 is SGHTA, CDR2 FQGNSA, per germline. Trimming shortened V by 0 bases and J by 5 bases, and 16 bases separated the two germline ends. Here the CDR3 reads CASSLAGVAPTETQYF. Written as DNA, the CDR3 is TGTGCCAGCAGCTTAGCGGGGGTAGCTCCAACCGAGACCCAGTACTTC.

This clone was seen a handful of times. The V gene is TRBV5-1, the J gene TRBJ2-1; D is perhaps TRBD1 or TRBD2 (5 bases each). Trimming took off 7 bases at V and 1 base at J, with 15 bases between the two ends. Per germline, CDR1 SGHRS and CDR2 YFSETQ. The CDR3 sequence is 15 residues long. The chain's CDR3 is CASQPLGESYNEQFF. The CDR3, as DNA: TGCGCCAGCCAACCGTTGGGGGAATCCTACAATGAGCAGTTCTTC.

The chain carries TRBV6-6 and TRBJ2-3; 7 bases align to TRBD2. This CDR3 spans 15 amino acids. Germline V lookup: CDR1 MNHNY, CDR2 SVGAGI (reference sequence). V shed 7 bases, J shed 1 base, and the junction held 8 bases outside the gene matches. The CDR3 DNA reads TGTGCCAGCACCGAGGCGGGGAGGGGCACAGATACGCAGTATTTT. Translating it yields CASTEAGRGTDTQYF.

The DNA of the CDR3 is TGTGCCAGCAGCCTAGGGACTAGCGGAGCCTACGAGCAGTACTTC. Its translation is CASSLGTSGAYEQYF. The rearrangement links TRBV5-4 to TRBJ2-7, with TRBD2 identical over 11 bases. Germline trimming cut 4 bases from V and 2 bases from J; bases unmatched to any gene: 5. The CDR3 has 15 residues. Germline V lookup: CDR1 SGHNT, CDR2 YYREEE (reference sequence).

The chain combines TRBV2 with TRBJ1-1; D is possibly TRBD1 (5 bases). Germline V gene sequence: CDR1 SNHLY, CDR2 FYNNEI. V dropped 7 bases and J dropped 8 bases, with 14 bases sitting between them. The CDR3 runs to 12 residues. CDR3 region: CASNTFGTEAFF. CDR3 nucleotides: TGTGCCAGCAACACCTTCGGGACCGAAGCTTTCTTT.

The table lists this clone with a few counts. The chain links TRBV29-1 to TRBJ2-1; D is uncertain. Germline lookup yields CDR1 SQVTM and CDR2 ANQGSEA. The CDR3 has 11 residues. Trimming cost V 2 bases and J 7 bases, with 6 bases left between them. The CDR3 is CSVERSNEQFF. As DNA, the CDR3 is TGCAGCGTTGAAAGGTCTAATGAGCAGTTCTTC.

The rearrangement joins TRBV4-2 to TRBJ2-1, with TRBD1 identical over 7 bases. J gave up 0 bases and V 4 bases, and 6 bases lay outside the gene matches. Germline lookup yields CDR1 LGHNA and CDR2 YNFKEQ. This CDR3 contains 16 residues. The CDR3, as DNA: TGTGCCAGCAGCCGACAGGGCGCTAGCTCCTACAATGAGCAGTTCTTC. Protein sequence: CASSRQGASSYNEQFF.

In its sample, this clone was seen a few times. One end of the junction fails to match germline, which may point to a read error. The chain joins TRBV7-7 to TRBJ2-3, with TRBD2 matching 11 bases. The CDR3 covers 15 residues. Germline V gene data show CDR1 as SSHAT and CDR2 as FNYEAQ (reference sequence). The DNA for the CDR3 is TGTGCTAGCAGCTTGGGTCTAGCGGGAGGCGATACGCAGTATTTT. Protein sequence: CASSLGLAGGDTQYF.